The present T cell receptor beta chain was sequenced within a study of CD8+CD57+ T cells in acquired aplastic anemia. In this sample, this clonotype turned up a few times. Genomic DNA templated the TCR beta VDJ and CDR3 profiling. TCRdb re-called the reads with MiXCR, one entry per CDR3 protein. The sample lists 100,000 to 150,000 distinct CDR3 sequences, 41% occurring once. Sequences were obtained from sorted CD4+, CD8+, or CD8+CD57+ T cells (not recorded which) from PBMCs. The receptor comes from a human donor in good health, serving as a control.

CDR3 coding DNA: TGCGCCAGCAGTAGGGGGACTAGCTCCCAAGAGACCCAGTACTTC. This translates into CASSRGTSSQETQYF. The gene calls are TRBV5-1 and TRBJ2-5, with 9 nucleotides matching TRBD2. Germline V CDR1 and CDR2: SGHRS, YFSETQ. J lost 1 base, V lost 5 bases, and 6 bases had no gene match. CDR3 length: 15 amino acids.